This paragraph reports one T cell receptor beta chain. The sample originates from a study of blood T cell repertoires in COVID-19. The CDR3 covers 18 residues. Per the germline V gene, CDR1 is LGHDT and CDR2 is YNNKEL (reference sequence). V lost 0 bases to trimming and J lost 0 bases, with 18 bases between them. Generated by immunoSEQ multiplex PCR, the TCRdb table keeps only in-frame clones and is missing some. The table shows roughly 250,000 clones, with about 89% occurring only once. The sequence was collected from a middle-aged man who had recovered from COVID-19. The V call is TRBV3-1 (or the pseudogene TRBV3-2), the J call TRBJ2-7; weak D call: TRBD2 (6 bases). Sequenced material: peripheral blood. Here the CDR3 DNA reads TGTGCCAGCAGCCAAGAAAGGCTCGGGATAGCGGTCTCCTACGAGCAGTACTTC. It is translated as CASSQERLGIAVSYEQYF.